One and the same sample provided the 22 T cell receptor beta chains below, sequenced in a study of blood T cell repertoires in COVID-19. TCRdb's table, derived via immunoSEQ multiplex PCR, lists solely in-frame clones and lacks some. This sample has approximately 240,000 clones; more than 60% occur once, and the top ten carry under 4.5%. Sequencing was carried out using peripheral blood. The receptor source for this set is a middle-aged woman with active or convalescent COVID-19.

This CDR3 is CASSPRPRNTEAFF. The CDR3 DNA reads TGTGCCAGCAGCCCCCGTCCCAGGAACACTGAAGCTTTCTTT. The chain carries TRBV9 and TRBJ1-1, with D uncertain. Trimming removed 4 bases at V and 1 base at J, with 11 bases between. This CDR3 comprises 14 residues. The germline CDR1 and CDR2 sequences are SGDLS and YYNGEE.

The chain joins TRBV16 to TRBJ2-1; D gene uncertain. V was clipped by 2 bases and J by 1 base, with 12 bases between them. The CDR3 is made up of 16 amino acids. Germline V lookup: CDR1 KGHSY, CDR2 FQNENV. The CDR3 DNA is TGTGCCAGCAGCCAAATCGTGACTTTTTCCTACAATGAGCAGTTCTTC. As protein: CASSQIVTFSYNEQFF.

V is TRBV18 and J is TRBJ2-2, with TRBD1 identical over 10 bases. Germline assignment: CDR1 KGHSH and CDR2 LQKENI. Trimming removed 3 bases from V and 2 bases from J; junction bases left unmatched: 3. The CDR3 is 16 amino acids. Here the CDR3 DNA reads TGTGCCAGCTCACCCTGGGACAGGGGCAACACCGGGGAGCTGTTTTTT. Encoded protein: CASSPWDRGNTGELFF.

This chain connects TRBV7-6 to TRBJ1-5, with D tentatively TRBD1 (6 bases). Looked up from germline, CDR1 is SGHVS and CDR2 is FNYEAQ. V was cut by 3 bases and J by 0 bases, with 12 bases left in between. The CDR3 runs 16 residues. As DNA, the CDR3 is TGTGCCAGCAGCTTGGGGGCGGCGGATAGCAATCAGCCCCAGCATTTT. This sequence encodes CASSLGAADSNQPQHF.

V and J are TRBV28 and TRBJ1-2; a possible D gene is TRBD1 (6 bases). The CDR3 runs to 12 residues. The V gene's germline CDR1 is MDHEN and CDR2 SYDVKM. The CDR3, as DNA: TGTGCAGTGTGGGGGCAGAACTATGGCTACACCTTC. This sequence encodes CAVWGQNYGYTF.

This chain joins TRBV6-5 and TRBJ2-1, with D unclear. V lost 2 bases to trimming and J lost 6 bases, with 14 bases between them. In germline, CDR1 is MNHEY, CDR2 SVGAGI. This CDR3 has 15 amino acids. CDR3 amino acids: CASSYESVVSNEQFF. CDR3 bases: TGTGCCAGCAGTTACGAGAGCGTGGTCTCCAATGAGCAGTTCTTC.

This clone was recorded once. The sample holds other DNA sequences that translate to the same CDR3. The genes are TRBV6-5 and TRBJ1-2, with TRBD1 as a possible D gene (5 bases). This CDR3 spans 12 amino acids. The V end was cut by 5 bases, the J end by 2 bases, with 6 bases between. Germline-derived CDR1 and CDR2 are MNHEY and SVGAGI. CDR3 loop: CASSQGNYGYTF. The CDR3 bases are TGTGCCAGCAGTCAGGGAAACTATGGCTACACCTTC.

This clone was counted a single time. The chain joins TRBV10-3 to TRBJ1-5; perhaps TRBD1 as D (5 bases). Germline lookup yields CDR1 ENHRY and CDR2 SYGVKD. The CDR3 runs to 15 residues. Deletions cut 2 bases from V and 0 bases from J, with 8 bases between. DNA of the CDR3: TGTGCCATCAGTGAGGGCAGGGATAGCAATCAGCCCCAGCATTTT. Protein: CAISEGRDSNQPQHF.

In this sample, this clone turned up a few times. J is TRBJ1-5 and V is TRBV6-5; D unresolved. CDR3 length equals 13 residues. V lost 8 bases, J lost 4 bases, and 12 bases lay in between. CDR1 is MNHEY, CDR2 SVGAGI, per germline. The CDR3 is CASLRVANQPQHF. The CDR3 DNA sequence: TGTGCCAGCCTCCGGGTTGCGAATCAGCCCCAGCATTTT.

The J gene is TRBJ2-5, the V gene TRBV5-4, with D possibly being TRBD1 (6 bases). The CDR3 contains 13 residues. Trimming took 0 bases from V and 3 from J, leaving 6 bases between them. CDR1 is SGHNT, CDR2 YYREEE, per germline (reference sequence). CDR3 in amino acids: CASSLDREETQYF. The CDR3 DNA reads TGTGCCAGCAGCTTGGACAGGGAAGAGACCCAGTACTTC.

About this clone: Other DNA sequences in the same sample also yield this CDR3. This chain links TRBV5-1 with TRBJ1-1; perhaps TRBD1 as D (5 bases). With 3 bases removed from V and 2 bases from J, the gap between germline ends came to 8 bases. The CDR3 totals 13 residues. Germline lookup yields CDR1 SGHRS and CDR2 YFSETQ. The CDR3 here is CASSSGLNTEAFF. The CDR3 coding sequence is TGCGCCAGCAGCTCGGGACTTAACACTGAAGCTTTCTTT.

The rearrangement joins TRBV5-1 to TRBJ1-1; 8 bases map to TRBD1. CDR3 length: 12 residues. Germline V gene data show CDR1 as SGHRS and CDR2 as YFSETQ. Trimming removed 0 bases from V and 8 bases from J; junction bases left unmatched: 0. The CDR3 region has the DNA TGCGCCAGCAGCTTGGCAGGGGGCGAAGCTTTCTTT. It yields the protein CASSLAGGEAFF.

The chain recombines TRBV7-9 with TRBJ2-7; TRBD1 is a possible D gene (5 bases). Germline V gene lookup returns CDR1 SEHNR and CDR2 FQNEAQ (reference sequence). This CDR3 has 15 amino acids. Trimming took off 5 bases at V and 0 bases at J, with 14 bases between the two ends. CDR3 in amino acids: CASSPDRYISYEQYF. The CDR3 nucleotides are TGTGCCAGCAGCCCAGACAGATATATCTCCTACGAGCAGTACTTC.

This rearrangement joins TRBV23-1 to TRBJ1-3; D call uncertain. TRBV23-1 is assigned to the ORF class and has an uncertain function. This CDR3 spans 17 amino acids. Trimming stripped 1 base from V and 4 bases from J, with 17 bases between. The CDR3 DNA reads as TGCGCCAGCAGTCAATACGCCCCGGGAGTGGTCGGAAACACCATATATTTT. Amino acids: CASSQYAPGVVGNTIYF.

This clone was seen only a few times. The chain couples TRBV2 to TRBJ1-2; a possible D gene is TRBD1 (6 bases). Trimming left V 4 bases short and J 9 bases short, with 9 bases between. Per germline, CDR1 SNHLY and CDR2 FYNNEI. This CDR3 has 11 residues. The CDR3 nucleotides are TGTGCCAGCAGTGTCCAGGGGAGCTACACCTTC. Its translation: CASSVQGSYTF.

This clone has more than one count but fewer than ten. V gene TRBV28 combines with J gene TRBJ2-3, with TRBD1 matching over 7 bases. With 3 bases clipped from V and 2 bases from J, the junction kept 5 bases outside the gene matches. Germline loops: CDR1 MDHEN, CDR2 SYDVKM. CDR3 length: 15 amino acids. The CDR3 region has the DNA TGTGCCAGCAGTTTCAGGGGGACCCTCACAGATACGCAGTATTTT. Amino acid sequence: CASSFRGTLTDTQYF. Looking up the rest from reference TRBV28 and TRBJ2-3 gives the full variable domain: DVKVTQSSRYLVKRTGEKVFLECVQDMDHENMFWYRQDPGLGLRLIYFSYDVKMKEKGDIPEGYSVSREKKERFSLILESASTNQTSMYLCASSFRGTLTDTQYFGPGTRLTVL.

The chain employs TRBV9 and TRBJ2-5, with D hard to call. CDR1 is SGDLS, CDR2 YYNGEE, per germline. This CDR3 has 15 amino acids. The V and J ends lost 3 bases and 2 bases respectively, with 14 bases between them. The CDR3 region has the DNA TGTGCCAGCAGCGCTGCCGCGCCTCCTCAAGAGACCCAGTACTTC. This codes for CASSAAAPPQETQYF.

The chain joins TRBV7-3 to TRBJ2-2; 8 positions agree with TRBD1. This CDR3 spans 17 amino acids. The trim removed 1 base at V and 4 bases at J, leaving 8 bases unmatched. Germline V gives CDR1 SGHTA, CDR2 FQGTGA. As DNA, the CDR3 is TGTGCCAGCAGCTTAAAGGGGGGCCAGGGGGCCACCGGGGAGCTGTTTTTT. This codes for CASSLKGGQGATGELFF. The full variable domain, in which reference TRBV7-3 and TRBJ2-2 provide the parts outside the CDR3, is GAGVSQTPSNKVTEKGKYVELRCDPISGHTALYWYRQSLGQGPEFLIYFQGTGAADDSGLPNDRFFAVRPEGSVSTLKIQRTERGDSAVYLCASSLKGGQGATGELFFGEGSRLTVL.

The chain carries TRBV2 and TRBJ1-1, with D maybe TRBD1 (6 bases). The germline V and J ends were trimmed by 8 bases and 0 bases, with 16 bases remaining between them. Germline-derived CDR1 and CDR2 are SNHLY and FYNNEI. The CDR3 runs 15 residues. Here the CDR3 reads CASLGAHQMNTEAFF. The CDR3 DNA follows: TGTGCCAGCCTGGGGGCCCACCAGATGAACACTGAAGCTTTCTTT. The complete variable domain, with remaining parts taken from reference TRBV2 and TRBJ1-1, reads EPEVTQTPSHQVTQMGQEVILRCVPISNHLYFYWYRQILGQKVEFLVSFYNNEISEKSEIFDDQFSVERPDGSNFTLKIRSTKLEDSAMYFCASLGAHQMNTEAFFGQGTRLTVV.

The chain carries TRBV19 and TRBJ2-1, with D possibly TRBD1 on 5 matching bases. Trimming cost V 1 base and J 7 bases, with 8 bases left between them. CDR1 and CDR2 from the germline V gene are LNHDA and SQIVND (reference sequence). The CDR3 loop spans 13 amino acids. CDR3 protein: CASSIGPGNEQFF. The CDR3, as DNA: TGTGCCAGTAGTATAGGTCCAGGGAATGAGCAGTTCTTC.

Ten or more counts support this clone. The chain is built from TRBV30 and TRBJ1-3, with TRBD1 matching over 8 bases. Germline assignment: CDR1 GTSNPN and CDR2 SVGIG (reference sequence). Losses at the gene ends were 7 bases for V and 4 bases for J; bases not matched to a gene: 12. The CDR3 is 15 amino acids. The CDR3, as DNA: TGTGCCTCTAATCACAGGGGGGTCTTGGGAAACACCATATATTTT. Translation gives CASNHRGVLGNTIYF. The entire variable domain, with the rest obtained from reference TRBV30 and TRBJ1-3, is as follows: SQTIHQWPATLVQPVGSPLSLECTVEGTSNPNLYWYRQAAGRGLQLLFYSVGIGQISSEVPQNLSASRPQDRQFILSSKKLLLSDSGFYLCASNHRGVLGNTIYFGEGSWLTVV.

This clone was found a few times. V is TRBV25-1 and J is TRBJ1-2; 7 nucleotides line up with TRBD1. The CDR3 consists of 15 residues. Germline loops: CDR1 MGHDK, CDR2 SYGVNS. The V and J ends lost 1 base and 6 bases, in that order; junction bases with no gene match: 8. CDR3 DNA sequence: TGTGCCAGCAGTGAATTTAGGGGGCAGCGAGATGGCTACACCTTC. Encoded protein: CASSEFRGQRDGYTF.